The 31 T cell receptor beta chains below all came from one sample that was sequenced in a study of blood T cell repertoires in COVID-19. Only in-frame clones appear in the TCRdb table, and some are missing; sequencing was by immunoSEQ multiplex PCR. The sample lists roughly 140,000 clones, approximately 84% occurring once. Specimen: peripheral blood. These TCRs come from a woman aged 60-75 years with COVID-19, enrolled during active disease.

V gene TRBV4-1 combines with J gene TRBJ1-2; TRBD1 matches 10 bases. Germline CDR1 reads MGHRA; CDR2 reads YSYEKL. This CDR3 is 17 amino acids long. Losses at the gene ends were 1 base for V and 2 bases for J; bases not matched to a gene: 7. In DNA form, the CDR3 reads TGCGCCAGCAGCCAAGTAACGGGGGGACAGGGGAACTATGGCTACACCTTC. This encodes CASSQVTGGQGNYGYTF.

The CDR3 spells CASQATDTQYF. In DNA form, the CDR3 reads TGCGCCAGTCAGGCCACAGATACGCAGTATTTT. This rearrangement joins TRBV5-1 to TRBJ2-3; no clear D gene. This CDR3 is 11 amino acids long. The V end lost 8 bases, the J end lost 2 bases, and 6 bases lay between the germline ends. Germline CDR1 and CDR2: SGHRS and YFSETQ.

The CDR3 reads CAIRTSGSNGNEQFF. CDR3 coding DNA: TGTGCCATCCGAACTAGCGGGAGCAACGGCAATGAGCAGTTCTTC. V gene TRBV10-3 combines with J gene TRBJ2-1; 11 bases agree with TRBD2. Germline V gene lookup returns CDR1 ENHRY and CDR2 SYGVKD. With V trimmed by 8 bases and J by 6 bases, 9 bases remained unmatched. The CDR3 length is 15 residues.

The CDR3 sequence is CSVDSTGVGEKLFF. The CDR3 coding sequence is TGCAGCGTTGATTCGACAGGAGTGGGTGAAAAACTGTTTTTT. This rearrangement joins TRBV29-1 to TRBJ1-4; D perhaps matches TRBD1 (6 bases). Germline lookup yields CDR1 SQVTM and CDR2 ANQGSEA. The V and J ends lost 3 bases and 7 bases respectively, with 15 bases between them. This CDR3 is built from 14 residues.

This clone was seen a handful of times. The V call is TRBV10-1, the J call TRBJ2-5, with D uncertain. In germline, CDR1 is WNHNN, CDR2 SYGVQD (reference sequence). V was pared by 0 bases and J by 5 bases, with 4 bases between. The CDR3 runs to 12 residues. The CDR3 DNA reads as TGCGCCAGCAGTGAGTCGCGCGAGACCCAGTACTTC. This translates into CASSESRETQYF.

This clone was seen a handful of times. V is TRBV3-1 (or the pseudogene TRBV3-2) and J is TRBJ1-5; D perhaps matches TRBD1 (5 bases). The CDR3 is 15 residues long. Trimming removed 1 base from V and 4 bases from J, with 11 bases in between. Germline V CDR1 and CDR2: LGHDT, YNNKEL (reference sequence). CDR3 sequence reads: CASSQGRQGNQPQHF. CDR3 coding DNA: TGTGCCAGCAGCCAAGGACGGCAGGGTAATCAGCCCCAGCATTTT.

The chain combines TRBV4-1 with TRBJ2-7; perhaps TRBD1 as D (5 bases). The CDR3 runs 14 residues. Trimming shortened V by 4 bases and J by 4 bases, and 14 bases separated the two germline ends. Germline CDR1 is MGHRA and CDR2 is YSYEKL. In nucleotides, the CDR3 is TGCGCCAGCAGCCCTCAGGACAATGCATACGAGCAGTACTTC. Amino acid sequence: CASSPQDNAYEQYF.

With regard to this clone: This sample also contains other DNA sequences that code for the same CDR3. The chain is built from TRBV7-3 and TRBJ1-1; 8 bases are shared with TRBD1. The CDR3 has 15 residues. Germline V gene sequence: CDR1 SGHTA, CDR2 FQGTGA. V dropped 5 bases and J dropped 0; count of bases not matched to a gene: 5. CDR3 residues: CASSLRQGMNTEAFF. The CDR3 nucleotides are TGTGCCAGCAGCCTTAGACAGGGGATGAACACTGAAGCTTTCTTT.

The count of this clone is one. CDR3 coding DNA: TGTGCCAGCAGTTATTCCGGGACACAAAATAATTCACCCCTCCACTTT. Its protein is CASSYSGTQNNSPLHF. The genes are TRBV27 and TRBJ1-6; the D gene is possibly TRBD1 (6 bases). CDR1 and CDR2 from the germline V gene are MNHEY and SMNVEV (reference sequence). The CDR3 runs 16 residues. V was clipped by 4 bases and J by 5 bases, with 15 bases between them.

The V gene is TRBV5-1, the J gene TRBJ2-2, with D tentatively TRBD2 (7 bases). Between the trimmed V and J ends, which lost 0 bases and 4 bases, there was a span of 13 bases. Germline loops: CDR1 SGHRS, CDR2 YFSETQ. The CDR3 has 16 residues. The CDR3 coding sequence is TGCGCCAGCAGCTTGGTGGCGGGGGCGAGCACCGGGGAGCTGTTTTTT. Encoded protein: CASSLVAGASTGELFF.

This chain joins TRBV5-1 and TRBJ1-2, with D possibly matching TRBD1 (5 bases). Looked up from germline, CDR1 is SGHRS and CDR2 is YFSETQ. The germline V and J ends were trimmed by 4 bases and 4 bases, with 17 bases remaining between them. This CDR3 region has 15 residues. DNA for the CDR3: TGCGCCAGCAGCCCACAGGCGATCCGCCTCTATGGCTACACCTTC. Translated, it gives CASSPQAIRLYGYTF.

The chain uses TRBV14 and TRBJ1-4; D is perhaps TRBD1 (6 bases). This CDR3 contains 13 residues. Germline V gene sequence: CDR1 SGHDN, CDR2 FVKESK. Trimming took off 6 bases at V and 5 bases at J, with 10 bases between the two ends. This CDR3 reads CASRGQGNEKLFF. CDR3 DNA sequence: TGTGCCAGCAGAGGGCAGGGGAATGAAAAACTGTTTTTT.

This chain links TRBV6-5 with TRBJ1-2; D not resolved. This CDR3 region has 14 residues. V lost 0 bases and J 8 bases, leaving 13 bases between the germline ends. Germline lookup yields CDR1 MNHEY and CDR2 SVGAGI. CDR3 region: CASSYSTAGIGYTF. The CDR3, as DNA: TGTGCCAGCAGTTACTCGACCGCAGGCATAGGCTACACCTTC.

The gene calls are TRBV28 and TRBJ2-1, with D perhaps matching TRBD1 (5 bases). V lost 7 bases and J 12 bases, leaving 25 bases between the germline ends. Germline values: CDR1 MDHEN, CDR2 SYDVKM. The CDR3 is 15 amino acids. CDR3 nucleotide sequence: TGTGCCAGCACCCCCCCCGGGCCCCCCCAGGGCCTGCAGTTCTTC. Translated: CASTPPGPPQGLQFF.

This sequence joins TRBV19 and TRBJ2-3, with 7 bases aligning to TRBD1. V lost 1 base to trimming and J lost 4 bases; unmatched junction nucleotides: 5. This CDR3 has 15 amino acids. Germline lookup yields CDR1 LNHDA and CDR2 SQIVND (reference sequence). The CDR3 coding sequence is TGTGCCAGTAGTATAGGAGGGGGCGTCGCAGATACGCAGTATTTT. This sequence encodes CASSIGGGVADTQYF.

The chain uses TRBV14 and TRBJ1-2; D is perhaps TRBD1 (5 bases). In germline, CDR1 is SGHDN, CDR2 FVKESK. The CDR3 is 14 amino acids. Trimming stripped 0 bases from V and 5 bases from J, with 10 bases between. The CDR3 sequence: CASSQEVGAYGYTF. The DNA for the CDR3 is TGTGCCAGCAGCCAAGAAGTTGGGGCTTATGGCTACACCTTC.

This clone was counted at least ten times. The rearrangement joins TRBV10-3 to TRBJ2-2; 9 bases line up with TRBD2. Germline assignment: CDR1 ENHRY and CDR2 SYGVKD. The V gene end was trimmed by 2 bases and the J gene end by 7 bases; junction bases not matched to a gene: 8. This CDR3 comprises 16 residues. CDR3 sequence: CAISEVAGGSGGELFF. DNA of the CDR3: TGTGCCATCAGTGAGGTGGCGGGAGGGAGCGGCGGGGAGCTGTTTTTT.

The chain carries TRBV25-1 and TRBJ1-3, with TRBD1 matching 7 bases. Looked up from germline, CDR1 is MGHDK and CDR2 is SYGVNS. The CDR3 loop spans 15 amino acids. V lost 3 bases to trimming and J lost 3 bases; unmatched junction nucleotides: 5. The CDR3 is CASSDLRQGGNTIYF. Here the CDR3 DNA reads TGTGCCAGCAGTGACCTACGACAGGGTGGAAACACCATATATTTT.

In this sample, this clone turned up a few times. The V gene is TRBV19, the J gene TRBJ1-3; D is undetermined. CDR1 and CDR2 (germline): LNHDA, SQIVND (reference sequence). The CDR3 is made up of 14 amino acids. The V end lost 7 bases, the J end lost 0 bases, and 10 bases lay between the germline ends. The CDR3 DNA reads TGTGCCAGTACGCGGCAGAACTCTGGAAACACCATATATTTT. It yields the protein CASTRQNSGNTIYF.

The V gene is TRBV18, the J gene TRBJ1-1, with D perhaps matching TRBD1 (6 bases). CDR3 size: 12 residues. Germline-derived CDR1 and CDR2 are KGHSH and LQKENI. Trimming cost V 3 bases and J 9 bases, with 11 bases left between them. The CDR3 loop is CASSPTGHQAFF. CDR3 nucleotide sequence: TGTGCCAGCTCACCGACGGGACATCAAGCTTTCTTT.

The chain has TRBV6-6 and TRBJ2-5; 7 bases are shared with TRBD1. Losses at the gene ends were 4 bases for V and 5 bases for J; bases not matched to a gene: 10. Germline V lookup: CDR1 MNHNY, CDR2 SVGAGI (reference sequence). This CDR3 region has 15 residues. The CDR3, as DNA: TGTGCCAGCAGTTCACAGGGGTTACCGGGGGAGACCCAGTACTTC. This gives the protein CASSSQGLPGETQYF.

The J gene is TRBJ2-1, the V gene TRBV19; 12 bases line up with TRBD2. The CDR3 runs to 13 residues. Germline CDR1 LNHDA, CDR2 SQIVND (reference sequence). J lost 9 bases, V lost 7 bases, and 4 bases had no gene match. CDR3 nucleotide sequence: TGTGCCAGTAACCTAGCGGGAGGGCCTGAGCAGTTCTTC. Its translation is CASNLAGGPEQFF. The variable domain in full, completed from reference TRBV19 and TRBJ2-1, reads DGGITQSPKYLFRKEGQNVTLSCEQNLNHDAMYWYRQDPGQGLRLIYYSQIVNDFQKGDIAEGYSVSREKKESFPLTVTSAQKNPTAFYLCASNLAGGPEQFFGPGTRLTVL.

The chain is built from TRBV14 and TRBJ2-7; a weak D match, TRBD2 (5 bases). V shed 4 bases and J shed 3 bases, with 13 bases lying between them. Germline assignment: CDR1 SGHDN and CDR2 FVKESK. The CDR3 contains 14 residues. The CDR3 region is CASSPSGINYEQYF. The CDR3 region has the DNA TGTGCCAGCAGCCCCTCCGGGATCAACTACGAGCAGTACTTC.

V gene TRBV6-4 combines with J gene TRBJ2-2, with 9 positions matching TRBD1. The CDR3 is 14 residues long. V dropped 6 bases and J dropped 5; count of bases not matched to a gene: 4. Germline V gene sequence: CDR1 MRHNA, CDR2 SNTAGT. The CDR3 nucleotides are TGTGCCAGCAGCCGGACAGGGGAAACCGGGGAGCTGTTTTTT. Protein: CASSRTGETGELFF.

This sequence joins TRBV3-1 (or the pseudogene TRBV3-2) and TRBJ1-3, with a possible D match to TRBD1 (5 bases). The CDR3 consists of 16 residues. Trimming cost V 5 bases and J 2 bases, with 16 bases left between them. Germline V lookup: CDR1 LGHDT, CDR2 YNNKEL (reference sequence). CDR3 amino acids: CASSYRGRDPGNTIYF. The CDR3 region has the DNA TGTGCCAGCAGCTACCGGGGGAGGGATCCTGGAAACACCATATATTTT.

The rearrangement joins TRBV28 to TRBJ1-1; tentatively, D is TRBD1 (5 bases). Per germline, CDR1 MDHEN and CDR2 SYDVKM. Trimming left V 3 bases short and J 3 bases short, with 17 bases between. CDR3 length: 16 amino acids. The CDR3 DNA follows: TGTGCCAGCAGTTTTTGGGGGGTCAGCCGTCACACTGAAGCTTTCTTT. Amino acid sequence: CASSFWGVSRHTEAFF. Based on the CDR3 plus reference TRBV28 and TRBJ1-1, the full variable domain is DVKVTQSSRYLVKRTGEKVFLECVQDMDHENMFWYRQDPGLGLRLIYFSYDVKMKEKGDIPEGYSVSREKKERFSLILESASTNQTSMYLCASSFWGVSRHTEAFFGQGTRLTVV.

The V and J genes are TRBV6-5 and TRBJ2-3, with D possibly matching TRBD1 (6 bases). CDR3 length: 14 amino acids. Germline-derived CDR1 and CDR2 are MNHEY and SVGAGI. Trimming left V 7 bases short and J 2 bases short, with 13 bases between. This CDR3 reads CASTTGQITDTQYF. In nucleotides, the CDR3 is TGTGCCAGCACTACTGGACAGATCACAGATACGCAGTATTTT.

The V call is TRBV12-5, the J call TRBJ1-1, with D uncertain. This CDR3 comprises 13 residues. V lost 2 bases to trimming and J lost 1 base, with 5 bases between them. CDR1 LGHNT and CDR2 FRNRAP come from the germline V gene. The CDR3 DNA sequence: TGTGCTAGTGGTTTGTACGGGAACACTGAAGCTTTCTTT. It encodes CASGLYGNTEAFF.

This clone was observed once. This chain links TRBV3-1 (or the pseudogene TRBV3-2) with TRBJ1-4, with D perhaps TRBD1 (6 bases). Looked up from germline, CDR1 is LGHDT and CDR2 is YNNKEL (reference sequence). The CDR3 runs 14 residues. The V and J ends lost 5 bases and 5 bases respectively, with 12 bases between them. The CDR3 spells CASSDRGGNEKLFF. The CDR3 DNA follows: TGTGCCAGCAGCGATAGGGGGGGGAATGAAAAACTGTTTTTT.

The chain joins TRBV18 to TRBJ2-7; D is possibly TRBD2 (5 bases). The CDR3 runs to 15 residues. V was clipped by 3 bases and J by 1 base, with 13 bases between them. Germline V gene sequence: CDR1 KGHSH, CDR2 LQKENI. The CDR3 loop reads CASSPEEAVSYEQYF. DNA of the CDR3: TGTGCCAGCTCACCGGAGGAAGCAGTTTCCTACGAGCAGTACTTC.

The V call is TRBV19, the J call TRBJ1-5; 7 bases fit TRBD1. The CDR3 loop spans 16 amino acids. V was clipped by 4 bases and J by 0 bases; unmatched bases: 6. Germline lookup yields CDR1 LNHDA and CDR2 SQIVND (reference sequence). The CDR3 spells CASSTPQGGSNQPQHF. CDR3 DNA: TGTGCCAGTAGTACACCCCAGGGGGGTAGCAATCAGCCCCAGCATTTT.